A single sample gave rise to the 10 T cell receptor beta chains below, sequenced in a study of a mutant IDH1 vaccine in newly diagnosed glioma. Antigens for these TCRs are unknown. Using immunoSEQ multiplex PCR, the repertoire was profiled, and TCRdb retains in-frame clones only, with some absent. Of 40,000 or so clones in the sample, 82% were seen once. Stated time point: week 47, end of study. It was 300 ug of mutant IDH1 20-mer peptide that made up each vaccine dose, given with topical imiquimod. Sequenced material: PBMCs, taken from a glioma patient whose treatment included an IDH1 peptide vaccine. The receptor set was obtained from a man between 18 and 29 years old with glioma. Some clones in this sample may be carry-over from other donors' samples.

The CDR3 DNA sequence: TGTGCCAGTAGTATAGATTCTTCAGGGTTCGGTGGCTACACCTTC. Its translation: CASSIDSSGFGGYTF. The V call is TRBV19, the J call TRBJ1-2; D is perhaps TRBD1 (5 bases). The V gene lost 0 bases and the J gene lost 7 bases, with 15 bases spanning the gap. In germline, CDR1 is LNHDA, CDR2 SQIVND (reference sequence). The CDR3 has 15 residues.

This sequence joins TRBV5-6 and TRBJ2-5; D might be TRBD2 (6 bases). The CDR3 has 16 residues. Trimming left V 0 bases short and J 5 bases short, with 17 bases between. Looked up from germline, CDR1 is SGHDT and CDR2 is YYEEEE. In DNA, the CDR3 is TGTGCCAGCAGCTTGGAGGCGCCCGGACGGGGGGAGACCCAGTACTTC. Its translation is CASSLEAPGRGETQYF.

J is TRBJ2-6 and V is TRBV7-9; tentatively, D is TRBD1 (5 bases). Trimming removed 5 bases at V and 0 bases at J, with 14 bases between. This CDR3 contains 17 residues. Germline loops: CDR1 SEHNR, CDR2 FQNEAQ (reference sequence). The CDR3 loop is CASSQSTASSGANVLTF. Here the CDR3 DNA reads TGTGCCAGCAGCCAATCGACAGCGAGCTCTGGGGCCAACGTCCTGACTTTC. Variable domain in full (rest from reference TRBV7-9 and TRBJ2-6): DTGVSQNPRHKITKRGQNVTFRCDPISEHNRLYWYRQTLGQGPEFLTYFQNEAQLEKSRLLSDRFSAERPKGSFSTLEIQRTEQGDSAMYLCASSQSTASSGANVLTFGAGSRLTVL.

The chain employs TRBV5-1 and TRBJ2-2; 7 bases agree with TRBD1. Trimming at V came to 5 bases and at J to 3 bases, leaving 4 bases not matched to a gene. This CDR3 region has 14 residues. Germline assignment: CDR1 SGHRS and CDR2 YFSETQ. CDR3 amino acids: CASRPTGDTGELFF. The CDR3 nucleotides are TGCGCCAGCAGACCTACAGGGGACACCGGGGAGCTGTTTTTT.

DNA of the CDR3: TGCGCCAGCAGCTTGGAAGCAGATACGCAGTATTTT. Translation: CASSLEADTQYF. The V call is TRBV5-1, the J call TRBJ2-3; the D is unclear. Germline V gene data show CDR1 as SGHRS and CDR2 as YFSETQ. Trimming shortened V by 0 bases and J by 4 bases, and 3 bases separated the two germline ends. CDR3 length: 12 residues.

The CDR3 loop reads CASSLSGGRYNSPLHF. DNA for the CDR3: TGTGCCAGCAGTTTATCGGGGGGGAGGTATAATTCACCCCTCCACTTT. The chain recombines TRBV27 with TRBJ1-6; D might be TRBD1 (5 bases). CDR3 size: 16 residues. With 0 bases removed from V and 4 bases from J, the gap between germline ends came to 10 bases. The germline CDR1 and CDR2 sequences are MNHEY and SMNVEV (reference sequence).

The V call is TRBV30, the J call TRBJ1-1; 7 bases map to TRBD1. CDR3 length equals 14 residues. Trimming took 5 bases from V and 4 from J; bases not matched to a gene: 10. Germline V gene sequence: CDR1 GTSNPN, CDR2 SVGIG (reference sequence). This chain's CDR3 is CAWAKTGTLTEAFF. The CDR3 nucleotides are TGTGCCTGGGCGAAGACAGGGACCCTCACTGAAGCTTTCTTT.

This chain links TRBV7-2 with TRBJ1-1; TRBD1 is a possible D gene (5 bases). This CDR3 contains 15 residues. CDR1 SGHTA and CDR2 FQGNSA come from the germline V gene. Trimming left V 3 bases short and J 2 bases short, with 13 bases between. Here the CDR3 reads CASSFDGGINTEAFF. The DNA for the CDR3 is TGTGCCAGCAGCTTTGACGGGGGAATCAACACTGAAGCTTTCTTT.

V is TRBV5-4 and J is TRBJ1-4; D call uncertain. The CDR3 totals 17 residues. The V gene's germline CDR1 is SGHNT and CDR2 YYREEE (reference sequence). V lost 1 base, J lost 8 bases, and 21 bases lay in between. Here the CDR3 reads CASSLTGKGVGMEKLFF. CDR3 nucleotides: TGTGCCAGCAGCTTGACGGGGAAAGGTGTCGGGATGGAAAAACTGTTTTTT.

The rearrangement uses TRBV4-2 and TRBJ2-7, with a weak D call TRBD1 (5 bases). Per the germline V gene, CDR1 is LGHNA and CDR2 is YNFKEQ. The V and J ends lost 4 bases and 0 bases respectively, with 13 bases between them. The CDR3 loop spans 15 amino acids. The CDR3 nucleotides are TGTGCCAGCAGCCCCTTAGGCAGGGACTCCTACGAGCAGTACTTC. Translated, it gives CASSPLGRDSYEQYF.